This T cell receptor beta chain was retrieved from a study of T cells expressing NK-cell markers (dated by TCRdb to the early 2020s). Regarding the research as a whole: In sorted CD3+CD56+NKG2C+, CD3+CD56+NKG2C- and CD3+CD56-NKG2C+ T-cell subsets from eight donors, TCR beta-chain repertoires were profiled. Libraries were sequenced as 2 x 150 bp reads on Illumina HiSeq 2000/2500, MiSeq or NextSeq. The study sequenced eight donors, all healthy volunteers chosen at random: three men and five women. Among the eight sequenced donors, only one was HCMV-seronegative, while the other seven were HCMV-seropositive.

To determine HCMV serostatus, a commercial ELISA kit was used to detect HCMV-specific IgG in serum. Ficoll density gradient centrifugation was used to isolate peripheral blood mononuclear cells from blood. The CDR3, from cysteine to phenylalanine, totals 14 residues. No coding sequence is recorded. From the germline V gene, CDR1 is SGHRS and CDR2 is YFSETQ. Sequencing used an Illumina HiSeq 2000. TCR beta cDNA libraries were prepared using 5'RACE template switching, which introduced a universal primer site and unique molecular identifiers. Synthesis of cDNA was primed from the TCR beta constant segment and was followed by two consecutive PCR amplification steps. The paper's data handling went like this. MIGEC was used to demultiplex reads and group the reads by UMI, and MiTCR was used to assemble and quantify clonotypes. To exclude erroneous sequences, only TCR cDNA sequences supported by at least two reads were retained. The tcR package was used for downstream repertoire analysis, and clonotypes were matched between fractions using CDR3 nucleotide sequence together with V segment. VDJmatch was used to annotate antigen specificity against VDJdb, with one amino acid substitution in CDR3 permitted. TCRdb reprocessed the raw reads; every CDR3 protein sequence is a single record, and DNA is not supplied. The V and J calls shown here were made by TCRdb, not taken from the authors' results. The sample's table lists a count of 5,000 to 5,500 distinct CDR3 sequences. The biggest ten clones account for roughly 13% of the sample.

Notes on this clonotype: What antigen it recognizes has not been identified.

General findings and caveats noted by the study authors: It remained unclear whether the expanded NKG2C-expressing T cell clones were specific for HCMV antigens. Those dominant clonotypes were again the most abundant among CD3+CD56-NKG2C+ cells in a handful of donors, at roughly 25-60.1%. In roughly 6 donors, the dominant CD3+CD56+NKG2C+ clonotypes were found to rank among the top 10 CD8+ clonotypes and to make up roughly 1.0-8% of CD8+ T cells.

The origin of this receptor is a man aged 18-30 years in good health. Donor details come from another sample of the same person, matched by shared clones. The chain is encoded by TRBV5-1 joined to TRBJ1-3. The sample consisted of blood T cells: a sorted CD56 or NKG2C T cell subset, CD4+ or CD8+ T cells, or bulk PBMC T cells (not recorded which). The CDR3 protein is CASSLQGSGNTIYF.